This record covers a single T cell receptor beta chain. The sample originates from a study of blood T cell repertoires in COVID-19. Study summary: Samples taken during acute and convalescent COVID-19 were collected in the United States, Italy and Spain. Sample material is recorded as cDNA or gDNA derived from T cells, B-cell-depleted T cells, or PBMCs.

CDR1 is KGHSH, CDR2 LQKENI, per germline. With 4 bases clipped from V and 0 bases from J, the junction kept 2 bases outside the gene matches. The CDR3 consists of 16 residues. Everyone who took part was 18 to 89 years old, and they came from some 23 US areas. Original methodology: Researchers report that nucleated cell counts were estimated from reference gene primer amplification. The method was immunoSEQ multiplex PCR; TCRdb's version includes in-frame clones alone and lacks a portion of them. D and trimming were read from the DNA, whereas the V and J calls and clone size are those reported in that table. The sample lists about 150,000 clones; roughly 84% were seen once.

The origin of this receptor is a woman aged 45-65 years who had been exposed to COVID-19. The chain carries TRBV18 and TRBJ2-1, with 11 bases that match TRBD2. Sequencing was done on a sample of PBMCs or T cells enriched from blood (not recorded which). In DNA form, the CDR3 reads TGTGCCAGCTCACTTACTAGCGGGAGCTCCTACAATGAGCAGTTCTTC. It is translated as CASSLTSGSSYNEQFF.